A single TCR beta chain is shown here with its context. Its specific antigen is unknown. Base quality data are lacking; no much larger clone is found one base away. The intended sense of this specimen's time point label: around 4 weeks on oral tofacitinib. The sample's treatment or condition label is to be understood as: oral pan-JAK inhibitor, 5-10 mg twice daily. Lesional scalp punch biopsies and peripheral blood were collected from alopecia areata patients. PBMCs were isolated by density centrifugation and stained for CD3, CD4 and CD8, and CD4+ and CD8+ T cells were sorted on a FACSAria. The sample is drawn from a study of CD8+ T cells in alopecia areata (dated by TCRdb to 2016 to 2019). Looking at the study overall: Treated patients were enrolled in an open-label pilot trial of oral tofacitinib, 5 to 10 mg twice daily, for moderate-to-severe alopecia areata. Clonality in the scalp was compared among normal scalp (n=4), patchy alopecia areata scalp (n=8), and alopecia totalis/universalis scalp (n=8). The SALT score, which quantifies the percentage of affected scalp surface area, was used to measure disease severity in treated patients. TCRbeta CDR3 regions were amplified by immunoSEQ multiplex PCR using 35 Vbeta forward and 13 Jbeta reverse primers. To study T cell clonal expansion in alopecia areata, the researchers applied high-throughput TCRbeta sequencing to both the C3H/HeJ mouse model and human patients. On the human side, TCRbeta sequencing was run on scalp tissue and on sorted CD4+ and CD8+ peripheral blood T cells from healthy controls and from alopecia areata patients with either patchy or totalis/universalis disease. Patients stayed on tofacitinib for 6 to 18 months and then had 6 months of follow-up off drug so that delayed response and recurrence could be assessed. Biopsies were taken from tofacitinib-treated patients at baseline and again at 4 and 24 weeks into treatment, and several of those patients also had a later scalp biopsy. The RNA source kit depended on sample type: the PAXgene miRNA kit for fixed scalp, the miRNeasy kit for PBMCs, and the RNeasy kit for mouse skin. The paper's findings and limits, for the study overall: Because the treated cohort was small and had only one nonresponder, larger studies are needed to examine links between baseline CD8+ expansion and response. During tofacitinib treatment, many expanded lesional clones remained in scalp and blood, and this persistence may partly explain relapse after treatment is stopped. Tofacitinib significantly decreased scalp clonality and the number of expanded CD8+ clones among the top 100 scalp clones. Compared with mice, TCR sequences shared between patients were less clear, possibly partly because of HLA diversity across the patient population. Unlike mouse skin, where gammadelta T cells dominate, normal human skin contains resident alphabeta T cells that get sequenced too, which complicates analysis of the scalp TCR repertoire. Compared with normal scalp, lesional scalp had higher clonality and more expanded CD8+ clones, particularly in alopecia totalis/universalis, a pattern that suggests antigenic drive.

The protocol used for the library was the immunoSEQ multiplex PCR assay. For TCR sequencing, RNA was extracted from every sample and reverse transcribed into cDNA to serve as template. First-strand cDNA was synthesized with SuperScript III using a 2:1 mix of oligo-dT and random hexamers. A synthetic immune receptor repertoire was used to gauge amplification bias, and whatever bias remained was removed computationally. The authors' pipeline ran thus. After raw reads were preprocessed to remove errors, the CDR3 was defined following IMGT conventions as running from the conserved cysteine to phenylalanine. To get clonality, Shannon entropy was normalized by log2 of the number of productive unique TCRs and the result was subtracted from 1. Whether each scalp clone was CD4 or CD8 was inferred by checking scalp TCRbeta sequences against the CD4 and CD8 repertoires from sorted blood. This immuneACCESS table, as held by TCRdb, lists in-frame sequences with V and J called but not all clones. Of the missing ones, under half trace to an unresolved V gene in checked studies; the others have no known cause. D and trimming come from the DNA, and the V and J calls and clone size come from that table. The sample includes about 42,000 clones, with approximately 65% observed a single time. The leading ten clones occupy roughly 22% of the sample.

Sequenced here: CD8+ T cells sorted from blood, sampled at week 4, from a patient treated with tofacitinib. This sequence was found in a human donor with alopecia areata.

The CDR3 region reads CASSEGSGQADEQYF. Here is the DNA: TGTGCCAGCAGTGAAGGGTCAGGACAGGCGGACGAGCAGTACTTC. The sequence joins TRBV6-1 to TRBJ2-7, with 7 junctional bases fitting TRBD1. At the junction V is shortened by 1 base and J by 5 bases; bases outside the gene matches: 8. The CDR1 and CDR2 encoded by the germline V gene are MNHNS and SASEGT. The CDR3 numbers 15 residues from cysteine through phenylalanine. Solely the CDR3 DNA is kept, with 45 bases framed from the first base.